A single sample gave rise to the 3 T cell receptor beta chains below, sequenced in a study of T-cell memory formation after mild COVID-19. TCRdb analysed the 5' RACE reads with MiXCR anew, one entry per CDR3 protein. The repertoire consists of a few hundred thousand distinct CDR3 sequences, with around a sixth occurring once and the leading ten covering around 24%. Material: PBMCs or a T cell subset sorted from them (not recorded which). All receptors derive from a man aged 18 to 29 who had mild COVID-19 (a few samples of this study predate the infection). Cell type and time point are not known.

This chain links TRBV15 with TRBJ1-3; D remains unclear. Germline CDR1 is LNHNV and CDR2 is YYDKDF (reference sequence). Trimming pared 2 bases from V and 0 bases from J, leaving 11 bases between. The CDR3 is 16 residues long. The CDR3 spells CATSRRLRNSGNTIYF. The CDR3 bases are TGTGCCACCAGCAGAAGACTACGAAACTCTGGAAACACCATATATTTT.

This clonotype was recorded a few times. The J gene is TRBJ1-1, the V gene TRBV18; D is possibly TRBD1 (6 bases). This CDR3 has 14 residues. Trimming took 6 bases from V and 4 from J, leaving 15 bases between them. Germline V gene sequence: CDR1 KGHSH, CDR2 LQKENI. The CDR3 region is CASSLGAGVTEAFF. As DNA, the CDR3 is TGTGCCAGCTCCCTTGGGGCAGGGGTCACTGAAGCTTTCTTT.

The V gene is TRBV6-2 or TRBV6-3, the J gene TRBJ2-1, with TRBD2 identical over 8 bases. V trimming: 5 bases; J trimming: 1 base; junction bases outside the gene matches: 7. Germline V gives CDR1 MNHEY, CDR2 SVGEGT. The CDR3 covers 16 residues. DNA of the CDR3: TGTGCCAGCAGTGTGGACGCGGGGGGATCCTACAATGAGCAGTTCTTC. This translates into CASSVDAGGSYNEQFF.